This TCR beta chain came from a study of cytomegalovirus exposure and HLA in healthy donors. Overall study findings and caveats: Listed as cytomegalovirus-associated were 150 to 200 TCR beta chains. Diagnosis of cytomegalovirus status made by the classifier reportedly showed high specificity and sensitivity. Later, an analysis showed that TCR beta chains associated with HLA were more clonally expanded than others that were equally common.

To note about this clone: Antigen: not known. The junction and the germline gene differ at one end; a read error may be behind it.

The V gene's germline CDR1 is LGHNT and CDR2 FRNRAP. The length of the CDR3 is 12 residues. The primer mix had 60 Vbeta and 13 Jbeta primers. Data came from immunoSEQ multiplex PCR; TCRdb stores just in-frame clones and leaves some out. The repertoire includes under 150,000 clones, 80% of them detected once, and around 3% sits in the top ten. Sequenced material: PBMCs. This receptor was identified in a male donor in good health and CMV-seronegative. The J gene is TRBJ1-1, the V gene TRBV12-5; 8 nucleotides align to TRBD1. The CDR3 DNA reads as TGTACTAGTGGTTTGGCTGACAGGGGAGCTTTCTTT. Translated, it gives CTSGLADRGAFF.